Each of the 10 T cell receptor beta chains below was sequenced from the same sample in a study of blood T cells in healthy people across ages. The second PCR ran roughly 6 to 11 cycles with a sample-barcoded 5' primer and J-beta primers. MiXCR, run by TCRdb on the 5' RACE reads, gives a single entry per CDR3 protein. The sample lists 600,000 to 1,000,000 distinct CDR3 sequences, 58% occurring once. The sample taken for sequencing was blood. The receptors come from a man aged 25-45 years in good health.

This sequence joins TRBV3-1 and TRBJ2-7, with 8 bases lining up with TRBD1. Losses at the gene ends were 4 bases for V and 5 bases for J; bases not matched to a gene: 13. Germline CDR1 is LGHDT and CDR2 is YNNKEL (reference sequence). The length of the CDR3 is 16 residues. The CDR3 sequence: CASSPYRDRFHHEQYF. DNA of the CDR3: TGTGCCAGCAGCCCGTACCGGGACAGGTTTCACCACGAGCAGTACTTC.

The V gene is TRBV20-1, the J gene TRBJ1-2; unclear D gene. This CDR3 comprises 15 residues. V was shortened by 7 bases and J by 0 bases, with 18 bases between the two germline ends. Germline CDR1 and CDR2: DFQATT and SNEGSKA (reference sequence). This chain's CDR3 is CSVSNILQANYGYTF. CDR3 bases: TGCAGTGTATCTAATATCCTGCAAGCTAACTATGGCTACACCTTC.

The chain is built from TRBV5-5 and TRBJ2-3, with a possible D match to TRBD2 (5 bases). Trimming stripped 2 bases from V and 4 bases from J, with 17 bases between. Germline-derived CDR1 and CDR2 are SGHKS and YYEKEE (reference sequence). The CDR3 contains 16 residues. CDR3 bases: TGTGCCAGCAGCTTTTGGGCGGGCGGGCCCTCAGATACGCAGTATTTT. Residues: CASSFWAGGPSDTQYF.

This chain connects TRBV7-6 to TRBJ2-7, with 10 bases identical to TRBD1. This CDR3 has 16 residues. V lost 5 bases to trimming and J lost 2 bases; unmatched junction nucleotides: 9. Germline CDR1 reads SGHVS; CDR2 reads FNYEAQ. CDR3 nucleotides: TGTGCCAGCAGCCCTCGACAGGGGGCAAGGGCCTACGAGCAGTACTTC. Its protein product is CASSPRQGARAYEQYF. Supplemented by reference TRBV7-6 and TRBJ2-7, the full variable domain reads GAGVSQSPRYKVTKRGQDVALRCDPISGHVSLYWYRQALGQGPEFLTYFNYEAQQDKSGLPNDRFSAERPEGSISTLTIQRTEQRDSAMYRCASSPRQGARAYEQYFGPGTRLTVT.

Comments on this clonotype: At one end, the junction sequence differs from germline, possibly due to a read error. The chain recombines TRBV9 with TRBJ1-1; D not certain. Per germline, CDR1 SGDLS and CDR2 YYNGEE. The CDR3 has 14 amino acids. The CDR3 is CASSVDGPDTQAFF. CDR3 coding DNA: TGTGCCAGCAGCGTAGACGGACCTGACACTCAAGCTTTCTTT.

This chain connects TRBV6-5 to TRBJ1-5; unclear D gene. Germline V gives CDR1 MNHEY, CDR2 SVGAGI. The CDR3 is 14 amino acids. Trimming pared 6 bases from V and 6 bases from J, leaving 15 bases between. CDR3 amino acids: CASSQDGSRQPQHF. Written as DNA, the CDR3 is TGTGCCAGCAGCCAAGACGGATCTCGTCAGCCCCAGCATTTT.

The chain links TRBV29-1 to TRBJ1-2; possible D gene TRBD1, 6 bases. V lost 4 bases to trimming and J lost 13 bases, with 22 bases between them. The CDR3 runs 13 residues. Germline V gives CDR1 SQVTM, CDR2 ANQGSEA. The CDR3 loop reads CSVGMDSAIRGTF. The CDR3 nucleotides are TGCAGCGTTGGTATGGACAGCGCTATTAGGGGCACCTTC.

The CDR3 sequence is CASSLARTSGWGANEQFF. The CDR3 DNA is TGTGCCAGCAGCTTAGCGCGGACTAGCGGGTGGGGAGCTAATGAGCAGTTCTTC. The genes are TRBV7-2 and TRBJ2-1, with 11 bases that match TRBD2. The CDR3 is 18 amino acids. J lost 7 bases, V lost 0 bases, and 11 bases had no gene match. The V gene's germline CDR1 is SGHTA and CDR2 FQGNSA.

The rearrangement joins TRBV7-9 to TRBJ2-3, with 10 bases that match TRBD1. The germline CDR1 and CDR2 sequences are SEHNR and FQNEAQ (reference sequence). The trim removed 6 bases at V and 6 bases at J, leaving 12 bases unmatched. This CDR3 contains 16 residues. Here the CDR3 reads CASRGTGEYSLDTQYF. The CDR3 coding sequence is TGTGCCAGCAGGGGGACAGGGGAATATAGTTTGGATACGCAGTATTTT.

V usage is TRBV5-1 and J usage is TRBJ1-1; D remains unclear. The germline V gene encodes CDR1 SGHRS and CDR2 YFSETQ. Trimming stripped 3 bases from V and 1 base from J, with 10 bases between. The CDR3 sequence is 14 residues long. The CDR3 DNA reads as TGCGCCAGCAGCTACCGACAAGGGAACACTGAAGCTTTCTTT. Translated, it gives CASSYRQGNTEAFF.